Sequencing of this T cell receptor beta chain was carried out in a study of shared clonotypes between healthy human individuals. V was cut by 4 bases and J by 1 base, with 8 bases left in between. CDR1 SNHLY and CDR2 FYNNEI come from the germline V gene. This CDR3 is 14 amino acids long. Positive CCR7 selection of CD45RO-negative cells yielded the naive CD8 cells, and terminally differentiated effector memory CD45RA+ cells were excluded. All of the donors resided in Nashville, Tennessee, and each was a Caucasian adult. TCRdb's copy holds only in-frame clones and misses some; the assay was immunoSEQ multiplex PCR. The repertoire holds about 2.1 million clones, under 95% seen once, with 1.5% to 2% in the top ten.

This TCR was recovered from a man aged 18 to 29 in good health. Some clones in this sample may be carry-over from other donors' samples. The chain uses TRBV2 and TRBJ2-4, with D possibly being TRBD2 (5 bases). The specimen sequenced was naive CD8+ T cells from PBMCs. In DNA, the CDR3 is TGTGCCAGCAGTGTGGAGGACGCCAAAAACATTCAGTACTTC. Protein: CASSVEDAKNIQYF. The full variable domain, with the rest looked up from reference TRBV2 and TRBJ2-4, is EPEVTQTPSHQVTQMGQEVILRCVPISNHLYFYWYRQILGQKVEFLVSFYNNEISEKSEIFDDQFSVERPDGSNFTLKIRSTKLEDSAMYFCASSVEDAKNIQYFGAGTRLSVL.